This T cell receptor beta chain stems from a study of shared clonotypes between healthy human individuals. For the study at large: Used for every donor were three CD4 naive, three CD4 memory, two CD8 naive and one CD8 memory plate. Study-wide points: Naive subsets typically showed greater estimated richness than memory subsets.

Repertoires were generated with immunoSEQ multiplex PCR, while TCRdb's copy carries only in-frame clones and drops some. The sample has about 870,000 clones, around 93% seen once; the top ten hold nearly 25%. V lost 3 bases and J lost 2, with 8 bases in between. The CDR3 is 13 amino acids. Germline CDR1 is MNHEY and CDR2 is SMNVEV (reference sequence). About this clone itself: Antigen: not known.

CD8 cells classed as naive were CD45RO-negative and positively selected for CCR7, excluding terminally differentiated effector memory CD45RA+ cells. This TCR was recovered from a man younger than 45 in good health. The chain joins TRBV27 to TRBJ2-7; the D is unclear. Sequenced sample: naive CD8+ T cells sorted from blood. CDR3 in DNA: TGTGCCAGCAGTTTCTTAGCAGCCTACGAGCAGTACTTC. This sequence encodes CASSFLAAYEQYF.